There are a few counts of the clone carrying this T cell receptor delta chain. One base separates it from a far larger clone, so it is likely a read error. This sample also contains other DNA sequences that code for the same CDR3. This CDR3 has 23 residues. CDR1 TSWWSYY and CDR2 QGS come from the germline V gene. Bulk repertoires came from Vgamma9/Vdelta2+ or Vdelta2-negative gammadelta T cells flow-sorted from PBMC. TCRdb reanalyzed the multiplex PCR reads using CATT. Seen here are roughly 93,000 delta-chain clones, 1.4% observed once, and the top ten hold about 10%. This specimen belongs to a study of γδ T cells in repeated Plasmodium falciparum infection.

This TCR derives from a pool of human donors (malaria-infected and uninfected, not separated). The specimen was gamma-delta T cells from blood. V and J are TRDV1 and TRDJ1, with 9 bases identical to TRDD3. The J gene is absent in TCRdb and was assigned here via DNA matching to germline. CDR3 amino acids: CALGEPFRTLLPLLGEYTDKLIF. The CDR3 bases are TGTGCTCTTGGGGAACCCTTCCGAACCCTCCTCCCTTTACTGGGGGAGTACACCGACAAACTCATCTTT.